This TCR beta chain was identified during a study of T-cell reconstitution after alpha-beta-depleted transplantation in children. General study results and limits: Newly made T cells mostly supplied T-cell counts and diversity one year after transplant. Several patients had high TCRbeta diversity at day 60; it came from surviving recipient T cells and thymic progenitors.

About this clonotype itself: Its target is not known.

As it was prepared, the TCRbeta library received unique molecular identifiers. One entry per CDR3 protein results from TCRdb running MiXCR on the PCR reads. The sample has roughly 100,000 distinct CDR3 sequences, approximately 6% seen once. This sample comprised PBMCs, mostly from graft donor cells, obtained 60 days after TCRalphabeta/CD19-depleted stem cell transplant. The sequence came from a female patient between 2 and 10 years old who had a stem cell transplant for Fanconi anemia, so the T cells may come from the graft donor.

This CDR3 is CSARPHFQETQYF. The CDR3 region has the DNA TGCAGTGCTAGGCCGCACTTCCAAGAGACCCAGTACTTC. The chain has TRBV20-1 and TRBJ2-5; D uncertain. V was pared by 3 bases and J by 1 base, with 9 bases between. The CDR3 contains 13 residues. Germline V gene lookup returns CDR1 DFQATT and CDR2 SNEGSKA (reference sequence).